This T cell receptor (beta chain) is from a study of T cells in Graves' hyperthyroidism and ophthalmopathy. Background on the study: The initial diagnosis was the point when peripheral blood was collected, ahead of any treatment.

The germline V gene has CDR1 SGHAT and CDR2 FQNNGV. The CDR3 has 14 amino acids. Between the trimmed V and J ends, which lost 5 bases and 2 bases, there was a span of 13 bases. Researchers took RNA transcripts and amplified the TCR beta CDR3 regions from them. Researchers ran a first-round RT-PCR on the TCR CDR3 using the HTBI primer set. Via MiXCR, TCRdb re-called the multiplex PCR reads, giving one row per CDR3 protein. The sample contains fewer than 750,000 distinct CDR3 sequences, roughly 14% of which appear only once. This clonotype was detected ten times or more. Its antigen is undetermined. Findings and limits, study-wide: A model of 13 V-J pairs discriminated ophthalmopathy from stable hyperthyroidism.

Active moderate-to-severe ophthalmopathy, Clinical Activity Score at least 3, NOSPECS at least 4, under 3 months' duration. The receptor was derived from a woman aged 40 to 50 with Graves' ophthalmopathy. Sequencing was carried out using blood. This chain links TRBV11-2 with TRBJ2-7; maybe TRBD2 (6 bases). CDR3 loop: CASSPFGGTYEQYF. Written as DNA, the CDR3 is TGTGCCAGCAGCCCTTTTGGCGGGACCTACGAGCAGTACTTC.